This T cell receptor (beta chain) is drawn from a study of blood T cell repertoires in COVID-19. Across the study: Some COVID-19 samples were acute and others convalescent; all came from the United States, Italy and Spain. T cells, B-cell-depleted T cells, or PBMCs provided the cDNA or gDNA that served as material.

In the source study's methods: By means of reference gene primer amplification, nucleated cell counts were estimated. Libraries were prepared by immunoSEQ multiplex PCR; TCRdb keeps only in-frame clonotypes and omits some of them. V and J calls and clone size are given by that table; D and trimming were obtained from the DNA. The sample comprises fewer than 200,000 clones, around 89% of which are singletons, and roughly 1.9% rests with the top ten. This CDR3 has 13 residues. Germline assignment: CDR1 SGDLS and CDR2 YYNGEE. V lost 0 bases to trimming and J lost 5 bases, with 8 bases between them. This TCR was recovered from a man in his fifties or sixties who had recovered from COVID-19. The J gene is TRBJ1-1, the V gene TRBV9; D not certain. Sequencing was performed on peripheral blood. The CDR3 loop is CASSVGRVTEAFF. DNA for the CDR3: TGTGCCAGCAGCGTAGGGCGGGTAACTGAAGCTTTCTTT.